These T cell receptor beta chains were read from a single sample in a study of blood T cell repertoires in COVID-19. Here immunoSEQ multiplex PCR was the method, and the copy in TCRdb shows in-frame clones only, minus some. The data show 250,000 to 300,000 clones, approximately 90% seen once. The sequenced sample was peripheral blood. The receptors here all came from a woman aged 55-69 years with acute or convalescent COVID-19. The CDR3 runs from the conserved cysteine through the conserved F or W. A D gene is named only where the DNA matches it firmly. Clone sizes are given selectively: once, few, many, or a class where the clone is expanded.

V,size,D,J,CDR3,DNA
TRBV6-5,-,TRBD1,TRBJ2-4,CASRSTGAAKNIQYF,TGTGCCAGCAGGTCGACAGGGGCGGCCAAAAACATTCAGTACTTC
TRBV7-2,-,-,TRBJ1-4,CASSLAGGGLINEKLFF,TGTGCCAGCAGCTTAGCGGGAGGGGGACTAATTAATGAAAAACTGTTTTTT
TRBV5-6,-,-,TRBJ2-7,CASSLGEYEQYF,TGTGCCAGCAGCTTAGGAGAATACGAGCAGTACTTC
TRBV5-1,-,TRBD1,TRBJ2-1,CASSAGQGQAYNEQFF,TGCGCCAGCAGCGCCGGACAGGGGCAAGCCTACAATGAGCAGTTCTTC
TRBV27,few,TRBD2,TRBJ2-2,CASSFLSGRRTGELFF,TGTGCCAGCAGTTTTCTCAGCGGGAGAAGAACCGGGGAGCTGTTTTTT
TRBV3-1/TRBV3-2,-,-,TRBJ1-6,CASSQDFGGSSYNSPLHF,TGTGCCAGCAGCCAAGATTTTGGCGGGAGCTCCTATAATTCACCCCTCCACTTT
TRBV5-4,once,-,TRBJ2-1,CAGGKSGSYNEQFF,TGTGCCGGGGGGAAGAGCGGCTCCTACAATGAGCAGTTCTTC
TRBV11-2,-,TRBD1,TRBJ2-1,CASSSTHRQGALFF,TGTGCCAGCAGCTCAACTCACCGACAGGGCGCTCTGTTCTTC
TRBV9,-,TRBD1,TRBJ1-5,CASSVDVTGDQPQHF,TGTGCCAGCAGCGTAGATGTGACAGGGGATCAGCCCCAGCATTTT
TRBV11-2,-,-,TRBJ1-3,CASSLKGISSGNTIYF,TGTGCCAGCAGCTTAAAGGGGATTAGTTCTGGAAACACCATATATTTT
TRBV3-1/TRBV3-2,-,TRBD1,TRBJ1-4,CASSDIDRGLEKLFF,TGTGCCAGCAGCGACATTGACAGGGGGTTGGAAAAACTGTTTTTT
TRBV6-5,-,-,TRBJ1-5,CASISRSNQPQHF,TGTGCCAGCATTTCCAGGAGCAATCAGCCCCAGCATTTT
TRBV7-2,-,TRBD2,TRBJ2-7,CASSLEGPGTRLSEQYF,TGTGCCAGCAGCTTAGAGGGACCCGGGACTAGGCTCTCCGAGCAGTACTTC
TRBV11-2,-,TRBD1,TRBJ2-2,CASSLLAGGRDTGELFF,TGTGCCAGCAGTCTGTTGGCAGGGGGCAGGGACACCGGGGAGCTGTTTTTT
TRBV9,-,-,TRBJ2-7,CASSVMAATYEQYF,TGTGCCAGCAGCGTAATGGCGGCGACCTACGAGCAGTACTTC
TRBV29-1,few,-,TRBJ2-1,CSPSGIGYNEQFF,TGCAGCCCATCCGGGATCGGTTACAATGAGCAGTTCTTC
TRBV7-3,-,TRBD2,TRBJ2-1,CASSQELAGGRNEQFF,TGTGCCAGCAGCCAAGAACTAGCGGGGGGGCGTAATGAGCAGTTCTTC
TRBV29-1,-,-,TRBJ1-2,CSVEGGQYPNYGYTF,TGCAGCGTTGAAGGCGGACAGTACCCGAACTATGGCTACACCTTC
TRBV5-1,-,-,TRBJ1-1,CASSLAMAQMNTEAFF,TGCGCCAGCAGCTTGGCCATGGCCCAGATGAACACTGAAGCTTTCTTT
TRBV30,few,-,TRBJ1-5,CAWSSVNSNQPQHF,TGTGCCTGGAGTTCAGTGAATAGCAATCAGCCCCAGCATTTT
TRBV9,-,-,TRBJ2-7,CASSVGGDSYEQYF,TGTGCCAGCAGCGTAGGGGGGGACTCCTACGAGCAGTACTTC
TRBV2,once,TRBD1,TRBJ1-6,CASRGGQGENSPLHF,TGTGCCAGCAGGGGGGGACAGGGCGAAAATTCACCCCTCCACTTT
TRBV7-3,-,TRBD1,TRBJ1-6,CASSPPSGQGNSPLHF,TGTGCCAGCAGCCCACCCTCGGGACAGGGGAATTCACCCCTCCACTTT
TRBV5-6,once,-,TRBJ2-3,CASSLDGSAGATQYF,TGTGCCAGCAGCTTGGATGGGTCAGCAGGGGCTACGCAGTATTTT
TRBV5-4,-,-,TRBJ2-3,CASSLGDSRGADTQYF,TGTGCCAGCAGCCTGGGGGACTCGAGGGGCGCAGATACGCAGTATTTT
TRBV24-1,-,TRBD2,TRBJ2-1,CATSGGLASYNEQFF,TGTGCCACCAGTGGCGGACTAGCGTCCTACAATGAGCAGTTCTTC
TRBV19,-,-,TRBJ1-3,CASSMKQGSTLGNTIYF,TGTGCCAGTAGTATGAAGCAGGGGTCCACGCTTGGAAACACCATATATTTT
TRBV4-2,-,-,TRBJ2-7,CASSQEEGYEQYF,TGTGCCAGCAGCCAAGAGGAGGGGTACGAGCAGTACTTC
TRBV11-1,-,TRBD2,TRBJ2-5,CASSLAGHRTSAETQYF,TGTGCCAGCAGCTTAGCCGGGCATCGGACTAGCGCGGAGACCCAGTACTTC
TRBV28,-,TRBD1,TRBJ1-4,CASSGGGAANEKLFF,TGTGCCAGCAGTGGAGGGGGCGCCGCTAATGAAAAACTGTTTTTT
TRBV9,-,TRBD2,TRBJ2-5,CASNRLAGETQYF,TGTGCCAGCAACCGACTAGCGGGAGAGACCCAGTACTTC
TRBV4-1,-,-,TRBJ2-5,CASSLSRDWGDEETQYF,TGCGCCAGCAGCCTCTCCCGGGACTGGGGGGATGAAGAGACCCAGTACTTC
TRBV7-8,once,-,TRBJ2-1,CASSQNQLALAIPNREFF,TGTGCCAGCAGCCAAAACCAACTAGCCCTAGCCATTCCGAATCGCGAGTTCTTC
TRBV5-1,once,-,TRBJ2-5,CASKFGVETQYF,TGCGCCTCCAAGTTCGGGGTTGAGACCCAGTACTTC
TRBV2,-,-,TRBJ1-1,CASIMAPGTEAFF,TGTGCCAGCATTATGGCCCCAGGCACTGAAGCTTTCTTT
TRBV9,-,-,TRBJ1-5,CASSVAGSNQPQHF,TGTGCCAGCAGCGTAGCGGGTAGCAATCAGCCCCAGCATTTT
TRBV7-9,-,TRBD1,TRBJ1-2,CASGAKDRLSYGYTF,TGTGCCAGCGGAGCCAAGGACAGGTTGAGCTATGGCTACACCTTC
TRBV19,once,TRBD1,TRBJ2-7,CASSTTGDKYEQYF,TGTGCCAGTAGTACGACAGGGGATAAGTACGAGCAGTACTTC
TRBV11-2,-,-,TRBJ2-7,CASSSLTRGPYEQYF,TGTGCCAGCAGCTCCTTGACCAGGGGCCCCTACGAGCAGTACTTC
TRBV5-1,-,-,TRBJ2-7,CASSLELSYEQYF,TGCGCCAGCAGCTTGGAACTCTCCTACGAGCAGTACTTC
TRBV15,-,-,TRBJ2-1,CATSRDKPNEQFF,TGTGCCACCAGCAGAGACAAGCCCAATGAGCAGTTCTTC